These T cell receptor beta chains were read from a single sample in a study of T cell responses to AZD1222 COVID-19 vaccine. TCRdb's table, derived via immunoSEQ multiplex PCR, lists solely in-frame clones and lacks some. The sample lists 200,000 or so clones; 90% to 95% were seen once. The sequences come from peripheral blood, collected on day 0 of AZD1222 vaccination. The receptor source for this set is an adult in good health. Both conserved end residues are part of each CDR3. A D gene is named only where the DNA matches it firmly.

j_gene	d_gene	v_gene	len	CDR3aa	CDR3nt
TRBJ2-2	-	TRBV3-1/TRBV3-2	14	CASSQSAGPGELFF	TGTGCCAGCAGCCAAAGTGCGGGGCCGGGGGAGCTGTTTTTT
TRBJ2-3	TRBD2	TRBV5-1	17	CASSLLTSGTSTDTQYF	TGCGCCAGCAGCTTGCTGACTAGCGGGACTAGCACAGATACGCAGTATTTT
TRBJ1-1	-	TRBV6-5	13	CASRGRGNTEAFF	TGTGCCAGCAGAGGACGAGGGAACACTGAAGCTTTCTTT
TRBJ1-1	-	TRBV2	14	CASRKTDMNTEAFF	TGTGCCAGCAGAAAGACTGATATGAACACTGAAGCTTTCTTT
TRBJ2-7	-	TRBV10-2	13	CASSDTGGYEQYF	TGCGCCAGCAGTGATACTGGTGGGTACGAGCAGTACTTC
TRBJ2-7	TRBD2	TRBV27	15	CASRQTPSGRHEQYF	TGTGCCAGCAGACAGACCCCTAGCGGGAGGCACGAGCAGTACTTC
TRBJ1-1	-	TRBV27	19	CASSLYAPWGEHMNTEAFF	TGTGCCAGCAGTTTATATGCCCCCTGGGGAGAACACATGAACACTGAAGCTTTCTTT
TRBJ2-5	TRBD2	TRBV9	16	CASSADLAGGSETQYF	TGTGCCAGCAGCGCCGACCTAGCGGGAGGGTCAGAGACCCAGTACTTC
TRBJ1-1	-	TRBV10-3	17	CAISESVGIIPNTEAFF	TGTGCCATCAGTGAGTCTGTAGGGATAATCCCGAACACTGAAGCTTTCTTT
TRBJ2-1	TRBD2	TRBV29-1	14	CSVRGRALRDEQFF	TGCAGCGTTCGCGGGAGGGCACTCCGGGATGAGCAGTTCTTC
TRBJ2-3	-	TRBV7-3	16	CASSPWGGFRTDTQYF	TGTGCCAGCAGCCCCTGGGGCGGGTTTCGCACAGATACGCAGTATTTT
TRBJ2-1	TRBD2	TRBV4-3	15	CASSQDSGGNNEQFF	TGCGCCAGCAGCCAAGACTCGGGAGGTAACAATGAGCAGTTCTTC
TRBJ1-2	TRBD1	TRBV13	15	CASRTQGALNYGYTF	TGTGCCAGCAGGACACAGGGGGCACTTAACTATGGCTACACCTTC